The 32 T cell receptor beta chains presented below share a single source sample, sequenced in a study of T cell responses to AZD1222 COVID-19 vaccine. Clones were sequenced by immunoSEQ multiplex PCR, and TCRdb holds only the in-frame ones, with some missing. The sample consists of more than 110,000 clones, 92% of them appearing once. Sequences were derived from peripheral blood, sampled 28 days after the second AZD1222 dose. Every receptor here comes from an adult who received the AZD1222 COVID-19 vaccine.

J is TRBJ1-5 and V is TRBV19, with 7 bases matching TRBD1. The CDR3 covers 17 residues. Germline V gene lookup returns CDR1 LNHDA and CDR2 SQIVND (reference sequence). The junction had 9 bases not matched to a gene; V was cut back by 4 bases and J by 0 bases. The CDR3 bases are TGTGCCAGTAGTAACAGACAGGGTCTGTCTAGCAATCAGCCCCAGCATTTT. This codes for CASSNRQGLSSNQPQHF.

This sequence joins TRBV24-1 and TRBJ1-5; a weak D match, TRBD1 (6 bases). CDR3 length equals 13 residues. Trimming took 8 bases from V and 3 from J, leaving 10 bases between them. The V gene's germline CDR1 is KGHDR and CDR2 SFDVKD. The CDR3 coding sequence is TGTGCCACCAACAGGGCGGCCAATCAGCCCCAGCATTTT. Protein product: CATNRAANQPQHF.

The J gene is TRBJ2-2, the V gene TRBV4-2; TRBD2 matches at 12 bases. The germline V gene encodes CDR1 LGHNA and CDR2 YNFKEQ. The CDR3 is 22 residues long. V gave up 2 bases and J gave up 3 bases; unmatched junction bases: 19. The CDR3 DNA follows: TGTGCCAGCAGCCAACATAGGCCCTCTAGCGGGAGGGCCACATTGGACACCGGGGAGCTGTTTTTT. Encoded protein: CASSQHRPSSGRATLDTGELFF.

The chain recombines TRBV27 with TRBJ2-7; TRBD1 might be the D (6 bases). Germline CDR1 MNHEY, CDR2 SMNVEV (reference sequence). The germline V and J ends were trimmed by 8 bases and 3 bases, with 23 bases remaining between them. CDR3 length: 16 amino acids. The chain's CDR3 is CASSLKPRDTYYEQYF. In nucleotides, the CDR3 is TGTGCCAGCTCACTCAAACCCCGGGACACCTACTACGAGCAGTACTTC.

The V gene is TRBV7-2, the J gene TRBJ2-7, with 10 bases lining up with TRBD2. Losses at the gene ends were 3 bases for V and 7 bases for J; bases not matched to a gene: 3. CDR3 length: 13 amino acids. Germline V CDR1 and CDR2: SGHTA, FQGNSA. The CDR3 region is CASSFQREGEQYF. CDR3 sequence (DNA): TGTGCCAGCAGCTTTCAGCGGGAGGGAGAGCAGTACTTC.

This clone came up a few times. This chain connects TRBV7-9 to TRBJ1-4, with 7 nucleotides matching TRBD1. The CDR3 sequence is 15 residues long. Trimming cost V 0 bases and J 6 bases; bases outside gene matches: 4. The germline CDR1 and CDR2 sequences are SEHNR and FQNEAQ (reference sequence). CDR3 coding DNA: TGTGCCAGCAGCTTAGCGGCAGGGGGTTATGAAAAACTGTTTTTT. It specifies CASSLAAGGYEKLFF.

The CDR3 region has the DNA TGCGCCAGCAGCCAAGATGGGACCGGAAATAGCAATCAGCCCCAGCATTTT. Protein product: CASSQDGTGNSNQPQHF. The chain links TRBV4-3 to TRBJ1-5; D may be TRBD1 (5 bases). The germline V gene has CDR1 LGHNA and CDR2 YSLEER. The CDR3 contains 17 residues. V lost 0 bases and J 0 bases, leaving 12 bases between the germline ends.

This chain joins TRBV5-1 and TRBJ1-1; D gene unclear. Germline CDR1 and CDR2: SGHRS and YFSETQ. The CDR3 sequence is 13 residues long. Trimming took off 1 base at V and 1 base at J, with 5 bases between the two ends. CDR3 in DNA: TGCGCCAGCAGCTTGAGACAGAACACTGAAGCTTTCTTT. It specifies CASSLRQNTEAFF.

The V call is TRBV6-5, the J call TRBJ2-1; no clear D gene. Germline CDR1 MNHEY, CDR2 SVGAGI. Trimming stripped 0 bases from V and 7 bases from J, with 16 bases between. The CDR3 sequence is 16 residues long. Here the CDR3 reads CASSYSTGSSGNEQFF. The DNA for the CDR3 is TGTGCCAGCAGTTACTCGACTGGGTCCTCCGGGAATGAGCAGTTCTTC.

In DNA form, the CDR3 reads TGTGCCAGCACCTTACAGGGGGGTGGAACTGAAGCTTTCTTT. Translation: CASTLQGGGTEAFF. The chain combines TRBV27 with TRBJ1-1, with 8 nucleotides matching TRBD1. CDR1 is MNHEY, CDR2 SMNVEV, per germline (reference sequence). Trimming cost V 7 bases and J 5 bases; bases outside gene matches: 9. The length of the CDR3 is 14 residues.

The rearrangement links TRBV9 to TRBJ1-3; 7 nucleotides line up with TRBD1. The CDR3 totals 17 residues. Germline CDR1 SGDLS, CDR2 YYNGEE. The J segment lost 4 bases and the V segment lost 3 bases, leaving 13 bases of the junction unmatched. Here the CDR3 reads CASSGPYTGVRGNTIYF. The CDR3 DNA follows: TGTGCCAGCAGCGGCCCCTACACAGGGGTTAGAGGAAACACCATATATTTT.

The V call is TRBV21-1, the J call TRBJ2-1; no DNA check was done on the table's D call, TRBD2. TRBV21-1 has pseudogene status. The CDR3 is 15 residues long. The CDR3 nucleotides read TGTGCCAGCAGCAAGAGTAAGTCCCGGTCGAATGAGCAGTTCTTC. Its protein is CASSKSKSRSNEQFF.

V usage is TRBV2 and J usage is TRBJ1-5; D ambiguous. The CDR3 covers 14 residues. Germline V CDR1 and CDR2: SNHLY, FYNNEI. V dropped 3 bases and J dropped 0 bases, with 6 bases sitting between them. CDR3: CASSDSTSNQPQHF. The CDR3 bases are TGTGCCAGCAGTGATTCGACTAGCAATCAGCCCCAGCATTTT.

The chain uses TRBV2 and TRBJ2-3; D is perhaps TRBD1 or TRBD2 (6 bases each). Trimming stripped 1 base from V and 8 bases from J, with 13 bases between. This CDR3 spans 14 amino acids. The V gene's germline CDR1 is SNHLY and CDR2 FYNNEI. CDR3 nucleotides: TGTGCCAGCAGTGAAGAGGGGGGTCGAGGTACGCAGTATTTT. Amino acid sequence: CASSEEGGRGTQYF.

This chain connects TRBV19 to TRBJ2-2, with D unresolved. This CDR3 comprises 13 residues. Germline loops: CDR1 LNHDA, CDR2 SQIVND (reference sequence). Trimming removed 1 base at V and 8 bases at J, with 8 bases between. The DNA of the CDR3 is TGTGCCAGTAGTATAGTGGTTGGAGGGGAGCTGTTTTTT. It is translated as CASSIVVGGELFF.

This clone has only one observation. The chain employs TRBV18 and TRBJ2-3, with a tentative D call TRBD1 (5 bases). Trimming removed 0 bases at V and 2 bases at J, with 9 bases between. This CDR3 spans 15 amino acids. Germline CDR1 KGHSH, CDR2 LQKENI. CDR3 DNA: TGTGCCAGCTCACCACCGACAGCTACCACAGATACGCAGTATTTT. Protein sequence: CASSPPTATTDTQYF.

The chain couples TRBV28 to TRBJ1-2, with TRBD1 identical over 12 bases. V dropped 7 bases and J dropped 4; count of bases not matched to a gene: 13. The germline V gene has CDR1 MDHEN and CDR2 SYDVKM. This CDR3 comprises 17 residues. This chain's CDR3 is CASKTGQGAGGGYGYTF. The CDR3 DNA is TGTGCCAGCAAGACGGGACAGGGGGCAGGAGGCGGCTATGGCTACACCTTC.

The rearrangement joins TRBV2 to TRBJ1-2, with D unclear. The CDR3 totals 12 residues. V lost 3 bases and J 5 bases, leaving 7 bases between the germline ends. The germline V gene has CDR1 SNHLY and CDR2 FYNNEI. CDR3 loop: CASSESIYGYTF. CDR3 bases: TGTGCCAGCAGTGAGAGTATTTATGGCTACACCTTC.

The chain links TRBV27 to TRBJ2-3; 12 nucleotides agree with TRBD2. The V and J ends lost 7 bases and 5 bases, in that order; junction bases with no gene match: 7. This CDR3 is built from 15 residues. The germline gives CDR1 MNHEY, CDR2 SMNVEV (reference sequence). The CDR3 DNA is TGTGCCAGCATCCCTAGCGGGAGGGCCGGAGATACGCAGTATTTT. The encoded protein is CASIPSGRAGDTQYF.

This clone was observed a handful of times. The chain uses TRBV11-2 and TRBJ1-1, with D possibly TRBD1 on 5 matching bases. The CDR3 has 17 amino acids. The germline CDR1 and CDR2 sequences are SGHAT and FQNNGV. V was clipped by 1 base and J by 5 bases, with 20 bases between them. The CDR3 here is CASSLGGGKGRGTEAFF. As DNA, the CDR3 is TGTGCCAGCAGCTTAGGCGGGGGAAAGGGTAGAGGAACTGAAGCTTTCTTT.

The chain carries TRBV3-1 (or the pseudogene TRBV3-2) and TRBJ2-7; D uncertain. The CDR3 sequence is 13 residues long. The V gene's germline CDR1 is LGHDT and CDR2 YNNKEL (reference sequence). V gave up 3 bases and J gave up 5 bases, with 11 bases separating them. CDR3 region: CASSQTQWHEQYF. The CDR3 DNA is TGTGCCAGCAGCCAGACTCAGTGGCACGAGCAGTACTTC.

The chain employs TRBV9 and TRBJ1-2; D is unresolved. The V gene's germline CDR1 is SGDLS and CDR2 YYNGEE. V was clipped by 2 bases and J by 8 bases, with 13 bases between them. The CDR3 runs to 13 residues. The CDR3 DNA sequence: TGTGCCAGCAGCGTTCTGGACCACTCGGGCTACACCTTC. Its protein is CASSVLDHSGYTF.

The rearrangement links TRBV5-4 to TRBJ2-7; 10 nucleotides align to TRBD2. Germline V gene lookup returns CDR1 SGHNT and CDR2 YYREEE (reference sequence). This CDR3 spans 16 amino acids. The trim removed 0 bases at V and 2 bases at J, leaving 5 bases unmatched. CDR3 coding DNA: TGTGCCAGCAGCTTGGGGACTAGCGGAGACACCTACGAGCAGTACTTC. This encodes CASSLGTSGDTYEQYF.

CDR3 nucleotide sequence: TGTGCCAGCAGCTGGGCATATCAGCCCCAGCATTTT. Its translation: CASSWAYQPQHF. The chain couples TRBV12-3 or TRBV12-4 to TRBJ1-5; D is unclear. The V end was cut by 6 bases, the J end by 5 bases, with 8 bases between. CDR3 length: 12 amino acids.

The chain is built from TRBV29-1 and TRBJ1-2; D possibly corresponds to TRBD1 (6 bases). The ends were cut back, 6 bases at V and 0 bases at J, with 20 bases in the middle. The length of the CDR3 is 16 residues. CDR1 SQVTM and CDR2 ANQGSEA come from the germline V gene. CDR3 nucleotide sequence: TGCAGCGTCTCACAGGGCCCCCCGAGGGCTAACTATGGCTACACCTTC. Its translation: CSVSQGPPRANYGYTF.

The genes are TRBV6-5 and TRBJ1-1, with a weak D call TRBD1 (5 bases). Per the germline V gene, CDR1 is MNHEY and CDR2 is SVGAGI. Trimming left V 3 bases short and J 1 base short, with 9 bases between. The CDR3 is 14 residues long. The CDR3 nucleotides read TGTGCCAGCAGTTATTCCGGGGGGAACACTGAAGCTTTCTTT. Protein: CASSYSGGNTEAFF.

The J gene is TRBJ1-2, the V gene TRBV30; D perhaps matches TRBD1 (5 bases). The CDR3 length is 14 residues. Germline V gene data show CDR1 as GTSNPN and CDR2 as SVGIG (reference sequence). The ends were cut back, 0 bases at V and 7 bases at J, with 15 bases in the middle. The CDR3 bases are TGTGCCTGGAGTGTACAGGACGTAGTAACTGGCTACACCTTC. This gives the protein CAWSVQDVVTGYTF. Drawing the rest from reference TRBV30 and TRBJ1-2, the complete variable domain is SQTIHQWPATLVQPVGSPLSLECTVEGTSNPNLYWYRQAAGRGLQLLFYSVGIGQISSEVPQNLSASRPQDRQFILSSKKLLLSDSGFYLCAWSVQDVVTGYTFGSGTRLTVV.

This chain connects TRBV7-8 to TRBJ1-2; D gene uncertain. The V and J ends lost 5 bases and 6 bases respectively, with 10 bases between them. The CDR3 loop spans 12 amino acids. The germline V gene encodes CDR1 SGHVS and CDR2 FQNEAQ. CDR3 residues: CASSRSLDGYTF. CDR3 DNA sequence: TGTGCCAGCAGCCGCTCCTTAGATGGCTACACCTTC.

The V call is TRBV5-5, the J call TRBJ1-3, with TRBD1 matching over 9 bases. V lost 7 bases, J lost 3 bases, and 8 bases stayed unmatched. The germline V gene encodes CDR1 SGHKS and CDR2 YYEKEE (reference sequence). This CDR3 is 15 amino acids long. CDR3 DNA sequence: TGTGCCAGCGGACCCGGGACAGGGTTTGGAAACACCATATATTTT. It codes for CASGPGTGFGNTIYF.

The chain recombines TRBV7-2 with TRBJ2-5, with D perhaps matching TRBD1 (5 bases). V was pared by 0 bases and J by 5 bases, with 10 bases between. Per the germline V gene, CDR1 is SGHTA and CDR2 is FQGNSA. The CDR3 consists of 14 residues. The chain's CDR3 is CASSLASGKETQYF. CDR3 sequence (DNA): TGTGCCAGCAGCTTAGCGTCAGGGAAGGAGACCCAGTACTTC.

The gene calls are TRBV11-2 and TRBJ2-3; the D gene could be TRBD1 or TRBD2 (5 bases each). The CDR3 contains 12 residues. Germline CDR1 and CDR2: SGHAT and FQNNGV. With 5 bases removed from V and 4 bases from J, the gap between germline ends came to 7 bases. The CDR3 is CASSRGPDTQYF. DNA of the CDR3: TGTGCCAGCAGCCGGGGACCAGATACGCAGTATTTT.

The CDR3 spells CASTHGAGGKNEQFF. In nucleotides, the CDR3 is TGTGCCAGTACTCACGGAGCGGGAGGGAAAAATGAGCAGTTCTTC. The chain employs TRBV19 and TRBJ2-1, with TRBD2 identical over 10 bases. In germline, CDR1 is LNHDA, CDR2 SQIVND (reference sequence). Unmatched junction bases numbered 10, after V lost 7 bases and J lost 7 bases. The CDR3 totals 15 residues.